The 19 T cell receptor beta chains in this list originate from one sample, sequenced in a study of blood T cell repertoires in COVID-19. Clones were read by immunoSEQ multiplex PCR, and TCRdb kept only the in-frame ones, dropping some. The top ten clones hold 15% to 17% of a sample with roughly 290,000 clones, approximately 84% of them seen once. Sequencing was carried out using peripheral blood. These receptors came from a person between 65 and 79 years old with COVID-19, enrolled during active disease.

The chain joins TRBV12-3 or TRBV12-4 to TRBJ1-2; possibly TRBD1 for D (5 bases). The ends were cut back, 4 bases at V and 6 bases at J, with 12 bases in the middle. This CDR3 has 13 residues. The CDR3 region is CASSYRGSDGYTF. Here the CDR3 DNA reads TGTGCCAGCAGTTATAGGGGATCCGATGGCTACACCTTC.

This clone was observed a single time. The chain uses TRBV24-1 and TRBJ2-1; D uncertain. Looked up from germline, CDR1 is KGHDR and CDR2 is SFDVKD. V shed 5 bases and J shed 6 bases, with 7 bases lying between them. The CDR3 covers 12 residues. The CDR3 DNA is TGTGCCACCAGTGGGTGGAGCAATGAGCAGTTCTTC. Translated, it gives CATSGWSNEQFF.

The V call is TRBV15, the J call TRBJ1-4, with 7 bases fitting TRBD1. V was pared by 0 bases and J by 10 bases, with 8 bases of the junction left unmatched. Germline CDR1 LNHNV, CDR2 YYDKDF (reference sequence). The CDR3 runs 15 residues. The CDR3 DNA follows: TGTGCCACCAGCAGAGAGACAGGGTCTCAAGGAAAACTGTTTTTT. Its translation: CATSRETGSQGKLFF.

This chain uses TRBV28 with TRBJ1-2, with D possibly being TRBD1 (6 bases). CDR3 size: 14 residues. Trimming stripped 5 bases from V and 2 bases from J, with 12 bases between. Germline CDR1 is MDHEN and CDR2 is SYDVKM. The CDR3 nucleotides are TGTGCCAGCAGTCCCTACAGGGTAAACTATGGCTACACCTTC. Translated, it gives CASSPYRVNYGYTF.

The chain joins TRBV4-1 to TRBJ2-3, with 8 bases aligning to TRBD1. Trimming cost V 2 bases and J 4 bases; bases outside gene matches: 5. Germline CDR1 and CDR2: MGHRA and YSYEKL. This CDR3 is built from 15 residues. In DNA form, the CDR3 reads TGCGCCAGCAGCCAAAAGGACAGGGACTCAGATACGCAGTATTTT. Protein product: CASSQKDRDSDTQYF.

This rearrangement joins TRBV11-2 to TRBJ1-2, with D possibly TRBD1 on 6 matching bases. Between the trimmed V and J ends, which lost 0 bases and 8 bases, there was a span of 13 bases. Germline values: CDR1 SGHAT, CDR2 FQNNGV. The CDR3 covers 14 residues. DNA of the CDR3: TGTGCCAGCAGCTTAGAGACAGGAGGAACCGGCTACACCTTC. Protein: CASSLETGGTGYTF.

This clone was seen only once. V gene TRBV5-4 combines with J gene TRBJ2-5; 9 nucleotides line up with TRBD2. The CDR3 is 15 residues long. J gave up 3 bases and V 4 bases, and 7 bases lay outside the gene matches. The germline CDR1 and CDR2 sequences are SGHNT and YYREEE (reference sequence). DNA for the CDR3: TGTGCCAGCAGCGCGCCCATAGCGGGGGAAGAGACCCAGTACTTC. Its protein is CASSAPIAGEETQYF.

CDR3 bases: TGTGCCAGCAGCATAGGAACGGACAGTCTTCAAGAGACCCAGTACTTC. Translation: CASSIGTDSLQETQYF. This chain links TRBV21-1 with TRBJ2-5; the D segment call TRBD1 is taken from the table without a DNA check. TRBV21-1 is a listed pseudogene. This CDR3 is 16 amino acids long.

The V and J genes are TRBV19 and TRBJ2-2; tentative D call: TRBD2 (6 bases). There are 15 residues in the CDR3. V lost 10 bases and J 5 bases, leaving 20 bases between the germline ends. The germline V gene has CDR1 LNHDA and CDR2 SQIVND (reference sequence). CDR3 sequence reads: CAIGDTGRSTGELFF. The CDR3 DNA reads TGTGCCATCGGGGATACGGGGAGGAGTACCGGGGAGCTGTTTTTT.

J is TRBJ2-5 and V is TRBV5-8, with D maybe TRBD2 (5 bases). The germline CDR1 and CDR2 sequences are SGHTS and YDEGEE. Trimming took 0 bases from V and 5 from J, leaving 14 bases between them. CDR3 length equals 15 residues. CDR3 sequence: CASSLAGNPGETQYF. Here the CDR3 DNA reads TGTGCCAGCAGCTTGGCCGGGAACCCTGGGGAGACCCAGTACTTC.

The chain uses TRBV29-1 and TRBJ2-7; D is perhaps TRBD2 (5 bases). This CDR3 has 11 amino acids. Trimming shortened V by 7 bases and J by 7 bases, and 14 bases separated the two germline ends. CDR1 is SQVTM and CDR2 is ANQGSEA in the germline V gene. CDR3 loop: CSGEYLREQYF. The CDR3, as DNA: TGCAGCGGGGAGTATCTTCGGGAGCAGTACTTC.

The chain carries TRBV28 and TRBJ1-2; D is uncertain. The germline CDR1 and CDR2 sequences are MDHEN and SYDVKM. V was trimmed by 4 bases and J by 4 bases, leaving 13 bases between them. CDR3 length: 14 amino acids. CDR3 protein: CASSSTDEGYGYTF. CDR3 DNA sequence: TGTGCCAGCAGTTCCACCGACGAGGGCTATGGCTACACCTTC.

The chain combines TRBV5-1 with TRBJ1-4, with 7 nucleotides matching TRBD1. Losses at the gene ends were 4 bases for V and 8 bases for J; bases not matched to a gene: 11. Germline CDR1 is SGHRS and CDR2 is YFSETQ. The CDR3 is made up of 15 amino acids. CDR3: CASSVRGLEREKLFF. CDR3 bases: TGCGCCAGCAGCGTTAGGGGGCTAGAACGGGAAAAACTGTTTTTT. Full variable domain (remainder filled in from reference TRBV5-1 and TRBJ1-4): KAGVTQTPRYLIKTRGQQVTLSCSPISGHRSVSWYQQTPGQGLQFLFEYFSETQRNKGNFPGRFSGRQFSNSRSEMNVSTLELGDSALYLCASSVRGLEREKLFFGSGTQLSVL.

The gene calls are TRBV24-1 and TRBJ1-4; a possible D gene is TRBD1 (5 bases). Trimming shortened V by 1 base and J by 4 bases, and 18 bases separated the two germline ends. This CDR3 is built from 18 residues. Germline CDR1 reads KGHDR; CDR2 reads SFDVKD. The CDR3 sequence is CATSDFPHKLGHNEKLFF. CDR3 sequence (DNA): TGTGCCACCAGTGATTTTCCCCACAAATTGGGGCATAATGAAAAACTGTTTTTT.

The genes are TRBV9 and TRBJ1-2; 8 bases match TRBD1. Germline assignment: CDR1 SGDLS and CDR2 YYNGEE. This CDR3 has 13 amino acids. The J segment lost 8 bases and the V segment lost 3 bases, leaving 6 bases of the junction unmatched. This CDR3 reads CASSETGAGGYTF. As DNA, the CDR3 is TGTGCCAGCAGCGAGACAGGGGCAGGCGGCTACACCTTC.

For the CDR3, the DNA is TGTGCCAGCAGTAGCGGGGGGGGCAGACAGCTCGAGCAGTACTTC. As protein: CASSSGGGRQLEQYF. The genes are TRBV28 and TRBJ2-7, with TRBD2 matching 10 bases. The germline CDR1 and CDR2 sequences are MDHEN and SYDVKM. The CDR3 runs 15 residues. J lost 6 bases, V lost 5 bases, and 10 bases had no gene match.

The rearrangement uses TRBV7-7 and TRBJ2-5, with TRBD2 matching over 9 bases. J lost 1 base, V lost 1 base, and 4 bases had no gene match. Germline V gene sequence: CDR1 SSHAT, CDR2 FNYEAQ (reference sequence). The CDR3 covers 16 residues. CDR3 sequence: CASSLGTSDAQETQYF. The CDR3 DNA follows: TGTGCCAGCAGCTTAGGGACTAGCGACGCCCAAGAGACCCAGTACTTC.

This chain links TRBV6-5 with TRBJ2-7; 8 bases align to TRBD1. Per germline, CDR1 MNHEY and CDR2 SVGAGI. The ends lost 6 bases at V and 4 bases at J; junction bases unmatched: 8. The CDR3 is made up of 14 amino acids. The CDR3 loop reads CASRSGQGGYEQYF. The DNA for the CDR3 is TGTGCCAGCAGGTCTGGACAGGGCGGTTACGAGCAGTACTTC.

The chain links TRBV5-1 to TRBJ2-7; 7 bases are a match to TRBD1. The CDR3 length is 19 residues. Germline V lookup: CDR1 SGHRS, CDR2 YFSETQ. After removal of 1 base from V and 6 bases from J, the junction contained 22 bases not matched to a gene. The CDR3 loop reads CASSLTNKEGGALFSEQYF. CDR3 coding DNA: TGCGCCAGCAGCTTGACAAATAAGGAAGGGGGCGCATTGTTTTCCGAGCAGTACTTC.